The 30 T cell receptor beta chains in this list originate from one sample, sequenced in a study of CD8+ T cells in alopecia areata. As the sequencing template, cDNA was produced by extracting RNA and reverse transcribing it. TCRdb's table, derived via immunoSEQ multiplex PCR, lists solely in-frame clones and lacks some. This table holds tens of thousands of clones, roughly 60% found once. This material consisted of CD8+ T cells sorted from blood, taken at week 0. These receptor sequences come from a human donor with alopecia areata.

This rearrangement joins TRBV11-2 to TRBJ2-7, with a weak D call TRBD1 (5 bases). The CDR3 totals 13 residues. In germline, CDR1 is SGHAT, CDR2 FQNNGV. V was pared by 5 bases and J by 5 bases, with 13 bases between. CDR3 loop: CASSQGPQNEQYF. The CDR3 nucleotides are TGTGCCAGCAGCCAGGGCCCCCAAAACGAGCAGTACTTC.

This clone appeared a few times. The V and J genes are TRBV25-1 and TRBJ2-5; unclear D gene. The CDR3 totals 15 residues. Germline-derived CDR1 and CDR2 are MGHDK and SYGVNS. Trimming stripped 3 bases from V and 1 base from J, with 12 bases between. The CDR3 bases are TGTGCCAGCAGTGATGTCAAGACCCTCCAAGAGACCCAGTACTTC. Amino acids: CASSDVKTLQETQYF.

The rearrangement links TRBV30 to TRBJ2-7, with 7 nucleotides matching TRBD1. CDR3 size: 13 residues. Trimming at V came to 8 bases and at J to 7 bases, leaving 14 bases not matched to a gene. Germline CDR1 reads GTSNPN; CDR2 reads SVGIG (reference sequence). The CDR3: CAQGDRPGLEQYF. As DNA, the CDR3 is TGTGCCCAGGGGGACCGACCGGGTTTGGAGCAGTACTTC. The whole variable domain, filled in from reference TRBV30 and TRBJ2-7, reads SQTIHQWPATLVQPVGSPLSLECTVEGTSNPNLYWYRQAAGRGLQLLFYSVGIGQISSEVPQNLSASRPQDRQFILSSKKLLLSDSGFYLCAQGDRPGLEQYFGPGTRLTVT.

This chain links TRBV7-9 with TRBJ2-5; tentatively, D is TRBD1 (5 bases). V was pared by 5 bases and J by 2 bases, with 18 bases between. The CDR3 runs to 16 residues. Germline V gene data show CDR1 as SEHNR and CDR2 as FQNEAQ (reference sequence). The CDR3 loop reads CASSAGQYRLQETQYF. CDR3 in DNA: TGTGCCAGCAGCGCAGGTCAATACAGGTTACAAGAGACCCAGTACTTC.

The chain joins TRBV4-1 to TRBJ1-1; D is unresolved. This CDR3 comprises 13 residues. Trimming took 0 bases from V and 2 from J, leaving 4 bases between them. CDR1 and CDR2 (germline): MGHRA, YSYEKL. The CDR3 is CASSQDGNTEAFF. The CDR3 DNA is TGCGCCAGCAGCCAAGACGGAAACACTGAAGCTTTCTTT.

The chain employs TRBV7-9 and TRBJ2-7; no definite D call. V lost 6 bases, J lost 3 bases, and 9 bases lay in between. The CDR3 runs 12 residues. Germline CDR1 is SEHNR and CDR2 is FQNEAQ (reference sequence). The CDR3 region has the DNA TGTGCCAGCAGGTCCCCCGTCTACGAGCAGTACTTC. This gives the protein CASRSPVYEQYF.

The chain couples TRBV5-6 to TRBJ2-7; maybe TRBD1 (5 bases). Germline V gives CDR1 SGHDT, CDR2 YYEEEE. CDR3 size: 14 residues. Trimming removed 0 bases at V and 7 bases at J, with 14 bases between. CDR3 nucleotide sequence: TGTGCCAGCAGCTTGGGTGCAGGGAATTCAGAGCAGTACTTC. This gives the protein CASSLGAGNSEQYF.

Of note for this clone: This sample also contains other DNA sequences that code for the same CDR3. The CDR3 protein is CASSLGNQPQHF. CDR3 coding DNA: TGTGCCAGCAGCTTGGGTAATCAGCCCCAGCATTTT. This rearrangement joins TRBV5-6 to TRBJ1-5, with D uncertain. The ends were cut back, 0 bases at V and 4 bases at J, with 2 bases in the middle. This CDR3 contains 12 residues. The germline V gene encodes CDR1 SGHDT and CDR2 YYEEEE.

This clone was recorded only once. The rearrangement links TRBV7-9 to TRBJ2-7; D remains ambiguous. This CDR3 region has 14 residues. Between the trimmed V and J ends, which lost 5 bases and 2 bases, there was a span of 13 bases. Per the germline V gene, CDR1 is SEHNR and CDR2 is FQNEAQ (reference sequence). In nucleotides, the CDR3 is TGTGCCAGCAGCGGCCGGCTTAAACCCTACGAGCAGTACTTC. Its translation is CASSGRLKPYEQYF. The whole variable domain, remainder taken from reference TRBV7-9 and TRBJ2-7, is DTGVSQNPRHKITKRGQNVTFRCDPISEHNRLYWYRQTLGQGPEFLTYFQNEAQLEKSRLLSDRFSAERPKGSFSTLEIQRTEQGDSAMYLCASSGRLKPYEQYFGPGTRLTVT.

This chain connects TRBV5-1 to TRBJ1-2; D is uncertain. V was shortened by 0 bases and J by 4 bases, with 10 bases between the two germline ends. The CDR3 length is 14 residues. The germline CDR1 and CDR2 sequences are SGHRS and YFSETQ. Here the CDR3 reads CASSLEWTIYGYTF. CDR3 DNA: TGCGCCAGCAGCTTGGAGTGGACCATCTATGGCTACACCTTC.

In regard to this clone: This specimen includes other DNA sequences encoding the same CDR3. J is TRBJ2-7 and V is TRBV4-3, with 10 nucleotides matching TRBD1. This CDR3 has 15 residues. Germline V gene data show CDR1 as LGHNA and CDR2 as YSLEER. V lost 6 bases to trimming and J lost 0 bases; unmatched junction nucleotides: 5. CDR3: CASSQDRGSSYEQYF. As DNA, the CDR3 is TGCGCCAGCAGTCAGGACAGGGGGTCCTCCTACGAGCAGTACTTC.

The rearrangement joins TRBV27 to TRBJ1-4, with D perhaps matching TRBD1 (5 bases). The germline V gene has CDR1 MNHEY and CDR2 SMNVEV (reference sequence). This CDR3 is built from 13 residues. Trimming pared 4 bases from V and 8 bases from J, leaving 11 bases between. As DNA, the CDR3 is TGTGCCAGCAGTTGGGGCGGCCGCGAAAAACTGTTTTTT. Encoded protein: CASSWGGREKLFF.

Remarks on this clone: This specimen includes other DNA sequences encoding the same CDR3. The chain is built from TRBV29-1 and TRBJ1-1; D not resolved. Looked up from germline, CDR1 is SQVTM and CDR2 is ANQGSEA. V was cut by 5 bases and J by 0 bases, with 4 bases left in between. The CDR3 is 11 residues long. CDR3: CSVWLNTEAFF. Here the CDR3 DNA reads TGCAGCGTTTGGTTGAACACTGAAGCTTTCTTT.

For the CDR3, the DNA is TGTGCCAGCAGTTTAAACGGAATCAGTCTCTACACCTTC. It codes for CASSLNGISLYTF. The genes are TRBV27 and TRBJ1-2, with D unresolved. CDR1 and CDR2 from the germline V gene are MNHEY and SMNVEV (reference sequence). Between the trimmed V and J ends, which lost 2 bases and 10 bases, there was a span of 14 bases. The CDR3 is made up of 13 amino acids.

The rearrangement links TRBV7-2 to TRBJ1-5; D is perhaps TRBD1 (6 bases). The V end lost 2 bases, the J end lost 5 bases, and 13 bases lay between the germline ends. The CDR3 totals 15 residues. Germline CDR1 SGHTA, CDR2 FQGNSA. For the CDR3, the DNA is TGTGCCAGCAGCTTACATCTGGGGGCGGATCAGCCCCAGCATTTT. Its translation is CASSLHLGADQPQHF.

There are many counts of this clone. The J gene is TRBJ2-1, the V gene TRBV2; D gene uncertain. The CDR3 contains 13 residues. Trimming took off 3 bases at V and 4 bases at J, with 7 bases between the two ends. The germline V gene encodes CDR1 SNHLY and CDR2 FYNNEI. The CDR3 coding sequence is TGTGCCAGCAGTGACACAGCATACAATGAGCAGTTCTTC. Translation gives CASSDTAYNEQFF.

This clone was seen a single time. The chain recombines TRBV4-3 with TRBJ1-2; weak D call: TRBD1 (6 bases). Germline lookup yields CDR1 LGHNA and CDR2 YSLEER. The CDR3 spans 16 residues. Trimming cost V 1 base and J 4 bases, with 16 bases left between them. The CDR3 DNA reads TGCGCCAGCAGCCAAGGATTAAAGGGGGGAGGCTATGGCTACACCTTC. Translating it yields CASSQGLKGGGYGYTF.

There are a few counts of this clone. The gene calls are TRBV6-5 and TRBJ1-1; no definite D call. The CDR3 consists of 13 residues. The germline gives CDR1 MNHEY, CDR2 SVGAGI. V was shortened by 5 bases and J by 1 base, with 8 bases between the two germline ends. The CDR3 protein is CASSPTANTEAFF. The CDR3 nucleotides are TGTGCCAGCAGTCCTACAGCGAACACTGAAGCTTTCTTT.

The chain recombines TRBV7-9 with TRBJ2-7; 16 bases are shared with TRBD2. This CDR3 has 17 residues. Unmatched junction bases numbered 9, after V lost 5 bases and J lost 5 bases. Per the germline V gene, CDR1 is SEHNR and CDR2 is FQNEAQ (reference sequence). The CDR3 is CASSAGLAGGPFNEQYF. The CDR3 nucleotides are TGTGCCAGCAGCGCGGGACTAGCGGGAGGGCCTTTTAACGAGCAGTACTTC.

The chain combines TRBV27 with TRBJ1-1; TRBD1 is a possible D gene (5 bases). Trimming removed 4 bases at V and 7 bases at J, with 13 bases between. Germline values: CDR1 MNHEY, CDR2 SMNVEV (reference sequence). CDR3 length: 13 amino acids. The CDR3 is CASSSGGLGEAFF. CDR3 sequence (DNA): TGTGCCAGCAGTTCGGGGGGGTTGGGTGAAGCTTTCTTT.

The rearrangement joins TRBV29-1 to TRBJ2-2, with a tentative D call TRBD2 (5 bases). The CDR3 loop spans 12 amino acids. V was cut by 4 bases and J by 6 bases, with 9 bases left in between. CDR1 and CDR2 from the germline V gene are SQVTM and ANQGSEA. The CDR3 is CSVAEASGELFF. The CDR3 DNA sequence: TGCAGCGTTGCGGAGGCCTCCGGGGAGCTGTTTTTT.

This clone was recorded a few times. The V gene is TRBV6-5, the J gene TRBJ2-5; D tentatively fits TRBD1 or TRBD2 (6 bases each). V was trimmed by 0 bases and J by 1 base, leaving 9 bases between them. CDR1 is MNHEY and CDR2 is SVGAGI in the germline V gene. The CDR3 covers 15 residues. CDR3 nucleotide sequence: TGTGCCAGCAGTTACTCGCCGGGGGCCCAAGAGACCCAGTACTTC. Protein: CASSYSPGAQETQYF.

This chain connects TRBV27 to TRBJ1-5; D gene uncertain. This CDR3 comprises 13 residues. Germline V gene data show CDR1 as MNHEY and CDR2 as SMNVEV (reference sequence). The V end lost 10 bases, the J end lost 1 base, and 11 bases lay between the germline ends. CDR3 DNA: TGTGCCAACAGAGGAGTAAGCAATCAGCCCCAGCATTTT. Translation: CANRGVSNQPQHF.

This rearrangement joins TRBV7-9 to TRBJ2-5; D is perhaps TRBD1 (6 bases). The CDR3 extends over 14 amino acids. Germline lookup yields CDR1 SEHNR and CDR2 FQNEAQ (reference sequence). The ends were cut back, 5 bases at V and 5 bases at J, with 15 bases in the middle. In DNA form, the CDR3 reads TGTGCCAGCAGCAGAGGGGGTTCCGGGGAGACCCAGTACTTC. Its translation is CASSRGGSGETQYF.

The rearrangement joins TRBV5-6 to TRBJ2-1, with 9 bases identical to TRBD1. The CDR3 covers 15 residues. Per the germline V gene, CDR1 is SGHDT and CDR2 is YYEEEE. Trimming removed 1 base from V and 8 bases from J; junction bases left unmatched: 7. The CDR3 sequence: CASSLLGQGFDEQFF. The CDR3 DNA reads TGTGCCAGCAGCTTGTTGGGACAGGGTTTTGATGAGCAGTTCTTC.

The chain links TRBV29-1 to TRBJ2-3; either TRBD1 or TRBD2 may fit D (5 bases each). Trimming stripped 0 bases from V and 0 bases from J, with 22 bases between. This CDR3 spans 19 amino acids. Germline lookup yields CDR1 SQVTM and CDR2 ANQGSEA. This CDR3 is CSVEDFEVAGTASTDTQYF. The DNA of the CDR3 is TGCAGCGTTGAAGATTTCGAGGTAGCCGGGACGGCTAGCACAGATACGCAGTATTTT.

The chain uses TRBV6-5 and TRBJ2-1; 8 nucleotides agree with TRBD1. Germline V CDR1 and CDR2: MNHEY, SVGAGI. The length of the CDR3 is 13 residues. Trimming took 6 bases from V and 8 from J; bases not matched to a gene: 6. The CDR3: CASRPGGQDEQFF. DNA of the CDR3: TGTGCCAGCAGGCCAGGGGGCCAGGATGAGCAGTTCTTC.

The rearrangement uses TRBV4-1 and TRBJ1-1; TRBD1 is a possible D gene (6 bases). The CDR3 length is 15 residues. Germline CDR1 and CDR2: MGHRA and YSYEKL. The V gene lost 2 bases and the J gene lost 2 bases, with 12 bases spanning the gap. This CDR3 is CASSQFLDSNTEAFF. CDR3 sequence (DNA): TGCGCCAGCAGCCAATTTCTGGACAGCAACACTGAAGCTTTCTTT.

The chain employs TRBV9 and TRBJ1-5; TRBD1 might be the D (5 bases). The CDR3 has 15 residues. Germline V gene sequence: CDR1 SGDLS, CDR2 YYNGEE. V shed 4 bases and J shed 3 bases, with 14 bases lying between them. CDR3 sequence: CASSNRGLPNQPQHF. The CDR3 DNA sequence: TGTGCCAGCAGCAACCGGGGCCTCCCCAATCAGCCCCAGCATTTT. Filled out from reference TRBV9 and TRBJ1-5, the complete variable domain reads DSGVTQTPKHLITATGQRVTLRCSPRSGDLSVYWYQQSLDQGLQFLIQYYNGEERAKGNILERFSAQQFPDLHSELNLSSLELGDSALYFCASSNRGLPNQPQHFGDGTRLSIL.

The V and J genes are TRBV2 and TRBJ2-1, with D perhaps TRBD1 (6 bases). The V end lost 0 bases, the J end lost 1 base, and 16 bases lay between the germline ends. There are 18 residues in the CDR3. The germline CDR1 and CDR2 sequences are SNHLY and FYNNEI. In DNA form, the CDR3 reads TGTGCCAGCAGTGAAGCGGATGCAGGGGAAGGGTCCTACAATGAGCAGTTCTTC. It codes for CASSEADAGEGSYNEQFF.